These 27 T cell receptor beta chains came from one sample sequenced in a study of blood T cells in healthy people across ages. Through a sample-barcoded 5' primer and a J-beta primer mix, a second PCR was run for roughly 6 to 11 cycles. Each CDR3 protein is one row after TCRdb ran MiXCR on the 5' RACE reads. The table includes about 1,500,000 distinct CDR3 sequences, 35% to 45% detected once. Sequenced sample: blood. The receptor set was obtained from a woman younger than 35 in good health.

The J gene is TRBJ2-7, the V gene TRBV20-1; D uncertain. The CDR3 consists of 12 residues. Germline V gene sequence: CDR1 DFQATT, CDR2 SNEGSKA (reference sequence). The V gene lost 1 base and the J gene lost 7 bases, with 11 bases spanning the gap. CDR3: CSARGPGGEQYF. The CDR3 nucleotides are TGCAGTGCTAGAGGTCCGGGTGGTGAGCAGTACTTC.

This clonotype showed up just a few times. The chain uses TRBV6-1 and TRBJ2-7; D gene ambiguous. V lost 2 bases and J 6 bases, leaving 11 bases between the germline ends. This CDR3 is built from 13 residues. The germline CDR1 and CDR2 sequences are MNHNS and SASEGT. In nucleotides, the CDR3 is TGTGCCAGCAGTGAACGACCCTCGACCGAGCAGTACTTC. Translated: CASSERPSTEQYF.

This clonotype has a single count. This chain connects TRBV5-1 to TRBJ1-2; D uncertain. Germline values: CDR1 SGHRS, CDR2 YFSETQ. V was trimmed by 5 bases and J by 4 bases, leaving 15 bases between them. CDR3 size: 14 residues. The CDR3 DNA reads TGCGCCAGCAGTCACGAGGGCGGCATCTATGGCTACACCTTC. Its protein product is CASSHEGGIYGYTF.

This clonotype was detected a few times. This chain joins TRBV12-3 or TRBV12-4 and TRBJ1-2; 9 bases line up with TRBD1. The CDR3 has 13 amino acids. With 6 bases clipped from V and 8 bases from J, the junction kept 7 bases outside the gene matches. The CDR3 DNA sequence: TGTGCCAGCAGCCCTACAGGGGGCTGGGGCTACACCTTC. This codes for CASSPTGGWGYTF.

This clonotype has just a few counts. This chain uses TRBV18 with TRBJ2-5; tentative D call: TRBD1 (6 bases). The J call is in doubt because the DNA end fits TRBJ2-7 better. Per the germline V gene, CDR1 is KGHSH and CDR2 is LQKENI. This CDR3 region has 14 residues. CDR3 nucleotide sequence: TGTGCCAGCTCACCAAGTTTACAGGGCTACGAGCAGTACTTC. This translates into CASSPSLQGYEQYF.

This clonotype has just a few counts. The CDR3 DNA is TGTGCCAGCAGCGTACAGGGCCAAGAGACCCAGTACTTC. It is translated as CASSVQGQETQYF. This rearrangement joins TRBV9 to TRBJ2-5; weak D call: TRBD1 (5 bases). V shed 1 base and J shed 1 base, with 5 bases lying between them. Per germline, CDR1 SGDLS and CDR2 YYNGEE. The CDR3 contains 13 residues.

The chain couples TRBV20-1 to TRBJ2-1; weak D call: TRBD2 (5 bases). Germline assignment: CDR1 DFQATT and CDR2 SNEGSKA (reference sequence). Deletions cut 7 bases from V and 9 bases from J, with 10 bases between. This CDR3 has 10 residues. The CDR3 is CSVPEVEQFF. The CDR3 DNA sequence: TGCAGTGTCCCGGAGGTTGAGCAGTTCTTC.

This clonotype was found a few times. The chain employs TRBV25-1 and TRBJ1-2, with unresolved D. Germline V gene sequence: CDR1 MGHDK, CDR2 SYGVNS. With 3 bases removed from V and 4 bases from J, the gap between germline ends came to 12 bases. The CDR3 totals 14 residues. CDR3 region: CASSEEGTAYGYTF. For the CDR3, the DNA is TGTGCCAGCAGTGAGGAAGGCACAGCCTATGGCTACACCTTC.

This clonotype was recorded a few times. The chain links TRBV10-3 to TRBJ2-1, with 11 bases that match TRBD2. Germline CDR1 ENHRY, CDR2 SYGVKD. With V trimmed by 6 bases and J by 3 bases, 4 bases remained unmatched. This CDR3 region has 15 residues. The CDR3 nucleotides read TGTGCCATCAGAATGACTAGCGGGATCTACAATGAGCAGTTCTTC. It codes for CAIRMTSGIYNEQFF.

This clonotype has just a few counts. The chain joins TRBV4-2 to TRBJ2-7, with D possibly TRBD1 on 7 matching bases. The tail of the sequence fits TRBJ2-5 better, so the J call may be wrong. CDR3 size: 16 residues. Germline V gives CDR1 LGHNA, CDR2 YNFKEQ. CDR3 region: CASSPGGGSRGETQYF. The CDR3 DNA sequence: TGTGCCAGCAGCCCAGGGGGAGGTAGCCGAGGAGAGACCCAGTACTTC.

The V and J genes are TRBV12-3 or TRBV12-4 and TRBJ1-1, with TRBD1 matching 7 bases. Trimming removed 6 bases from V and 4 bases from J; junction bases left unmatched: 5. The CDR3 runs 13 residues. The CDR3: CASRPTGTTEAFF. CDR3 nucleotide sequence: TGTGCCAGCAGGCCGACAGGGACCACTGAAGCTTTCTTT.

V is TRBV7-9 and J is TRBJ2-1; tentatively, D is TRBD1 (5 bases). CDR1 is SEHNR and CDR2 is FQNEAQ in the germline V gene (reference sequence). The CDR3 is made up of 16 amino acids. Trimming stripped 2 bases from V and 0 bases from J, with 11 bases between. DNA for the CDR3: TGTGCCAGCAGCTTACCGACAGCCCGCTCCTACAATGAGCAGTTCTTC. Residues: CASSLPTARSYNEQFF.

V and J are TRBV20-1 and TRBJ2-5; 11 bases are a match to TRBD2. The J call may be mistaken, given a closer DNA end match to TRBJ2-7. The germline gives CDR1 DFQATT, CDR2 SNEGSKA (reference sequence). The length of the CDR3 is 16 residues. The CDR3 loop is CSMELGLAGSLSEQYF. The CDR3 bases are TGCAGCATGGAACTTGGACTAGCGGGTTCATTAAGCGAGCAGTACTTC.

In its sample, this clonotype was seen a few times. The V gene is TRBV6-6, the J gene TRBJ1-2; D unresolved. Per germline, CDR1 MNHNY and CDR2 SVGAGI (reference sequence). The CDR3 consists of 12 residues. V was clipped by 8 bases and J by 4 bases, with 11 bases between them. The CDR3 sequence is CASLRKGYGYTF. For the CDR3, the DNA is TGTGCCAGCCTCCGGAAGGGCTATGGCTACACCTTC.

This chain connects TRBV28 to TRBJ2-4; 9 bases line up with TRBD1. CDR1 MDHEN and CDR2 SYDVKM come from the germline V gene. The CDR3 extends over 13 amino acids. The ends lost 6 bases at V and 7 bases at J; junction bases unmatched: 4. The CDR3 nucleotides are TGTGCCAGCAGGACCGGGACAGGGAACATTCAGTACTTC. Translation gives CASRTGTGNIQYF.

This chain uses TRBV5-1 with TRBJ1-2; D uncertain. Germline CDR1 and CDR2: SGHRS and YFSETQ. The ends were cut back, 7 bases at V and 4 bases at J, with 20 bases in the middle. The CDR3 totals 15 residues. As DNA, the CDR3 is TGCGCCAGCGGGTCGGAAAATTCGGTGGCCTATGGCTACACCTTC. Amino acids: CASGSENSVAYGYTF. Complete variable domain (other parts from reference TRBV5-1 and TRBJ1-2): KAGVTQTPRYLIKTRGQQVTLSCSPISGHRSVSWYQQTPGQGLQFLFEYFSETQRNKGNFPGRFSGRQFSNSRSEMNVSTLELGDSALYLCASGSENSVAYGYTFGSGTRLTVV.

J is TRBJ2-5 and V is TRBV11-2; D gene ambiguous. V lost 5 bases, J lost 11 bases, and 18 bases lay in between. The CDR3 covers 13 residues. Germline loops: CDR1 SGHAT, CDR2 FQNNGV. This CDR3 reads CASSVPSTSEQYF. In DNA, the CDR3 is TGTGCCAGCAGCGTCCCCTCCACGTCTGAGCAGTACTTC.

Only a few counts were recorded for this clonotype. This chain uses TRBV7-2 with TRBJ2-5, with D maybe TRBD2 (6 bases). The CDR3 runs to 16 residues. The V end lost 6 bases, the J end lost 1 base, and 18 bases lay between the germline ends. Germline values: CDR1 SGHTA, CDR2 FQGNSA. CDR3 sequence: CASRKKGRTIQETQYF. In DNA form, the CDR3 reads TGTGCCAGCAGAAAGAAAGGGCGGACTATCCAAGAGACCCAGTACTTC.

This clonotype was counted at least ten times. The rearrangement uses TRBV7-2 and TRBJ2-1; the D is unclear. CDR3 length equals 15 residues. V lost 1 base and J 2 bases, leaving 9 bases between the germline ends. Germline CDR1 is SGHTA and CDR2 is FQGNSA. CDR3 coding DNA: TGTGCCAGCAGCTTAGACCTTACAGCCTACAATGAGCAGTTCTTC. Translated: CASSLDLTAYNEQFF.

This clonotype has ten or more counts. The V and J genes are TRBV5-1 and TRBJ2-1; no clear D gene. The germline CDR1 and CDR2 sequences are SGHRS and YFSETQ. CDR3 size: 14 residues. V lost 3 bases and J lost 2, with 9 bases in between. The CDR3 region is CASSSAGAYNEQFF. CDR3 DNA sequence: TGCGCCAGCAGCTCGGCCGGAGCCTACAATGAGCAGTTCTTC.

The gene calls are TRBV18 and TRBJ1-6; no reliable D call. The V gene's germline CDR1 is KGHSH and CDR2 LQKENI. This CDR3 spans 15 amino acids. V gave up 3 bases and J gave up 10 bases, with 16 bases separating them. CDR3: CASSPLSRDQSPLHF. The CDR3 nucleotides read TGTGCCAGCTCACCTCTGTCGAGGGATCAATCACCCCTCCACTTT.

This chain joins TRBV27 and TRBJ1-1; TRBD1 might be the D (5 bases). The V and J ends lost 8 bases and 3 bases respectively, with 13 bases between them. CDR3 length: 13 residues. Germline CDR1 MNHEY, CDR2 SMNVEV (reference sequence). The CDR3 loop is CASSYGGDTEAFF. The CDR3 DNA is TGTGCCAGCTCCTACGGGGGGGACACTGAAGCTTTCTTT.

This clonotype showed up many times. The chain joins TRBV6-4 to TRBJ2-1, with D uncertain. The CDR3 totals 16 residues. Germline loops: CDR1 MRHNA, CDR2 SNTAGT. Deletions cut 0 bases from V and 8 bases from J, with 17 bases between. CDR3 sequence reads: CASSDSKGTAVDEQFF. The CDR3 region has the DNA TGTGCCAGCAGTGACTCGAAAGGTACCGCCGTGGATGAGCAGTTCTTC.

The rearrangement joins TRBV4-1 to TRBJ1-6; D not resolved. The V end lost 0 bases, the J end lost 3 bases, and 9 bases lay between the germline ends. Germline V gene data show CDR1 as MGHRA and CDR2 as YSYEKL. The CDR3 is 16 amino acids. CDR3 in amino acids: CASSQDRSLYNSPLHF. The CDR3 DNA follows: TGCGCCAGCAGCCAAGACAGGAGCCTCTATAATTCACCCCTCCACTTT.

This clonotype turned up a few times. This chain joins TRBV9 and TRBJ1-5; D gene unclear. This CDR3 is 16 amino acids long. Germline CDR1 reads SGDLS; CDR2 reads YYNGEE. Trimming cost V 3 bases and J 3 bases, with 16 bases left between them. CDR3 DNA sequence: TGTGCCAGCAGCGGCGGGGATAACGCCCCCAATCAGCCCCAGCATTTT. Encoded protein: CASSGGDNAPNQPQHF.

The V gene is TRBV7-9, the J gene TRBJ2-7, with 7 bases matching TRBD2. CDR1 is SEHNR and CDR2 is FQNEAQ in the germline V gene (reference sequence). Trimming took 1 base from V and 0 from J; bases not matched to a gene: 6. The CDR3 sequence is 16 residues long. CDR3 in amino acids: CASSLGLAESSYEQYF. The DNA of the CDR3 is TGTGCCAGCAGCTTAGGCCTAGCGGAAAGCTCCTACGAGCAGTACTTC.

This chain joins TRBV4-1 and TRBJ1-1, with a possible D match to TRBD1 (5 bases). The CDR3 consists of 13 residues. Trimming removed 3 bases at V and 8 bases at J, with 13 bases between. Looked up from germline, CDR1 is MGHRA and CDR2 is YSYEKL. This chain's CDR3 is CASSHPRGSEAFF. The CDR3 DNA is TGCGCCAGCAGCCATCCGAGGGGTTCGGAAGCTTTCTTT.